This record looks at one T cell receptor (beta chain) sequence and its context. Germline V gene sequence: CDR1 SGHRS, CDR2 YFSETQ. There are 16 residues in the CDR3. The V and J ends lost 4 bases and 0 bases, in that order; junction bases with no gene match: 7. This sample is drawn from a study of blood T cell repertoires in COVID-19. About the study: From the United States, Italy and Spain came samples of acute and convalescent COVID-19. T cells, B-cell-depleted T cells, or PBMCs provided the cDNA or gDNA that served as material.

Authors' data handling: Quantification of nucleated cells was approximated via reference gene primer amplification. The table came from immunoSEQ multiplex PCR; TCRdb's copy has only in-frame clones and leaves some out. D and trimming were read from the DNA, whereas the V and J calls and clone size are those reported in that table. The data contain about 200,000 clones, over 75% of them singletons. The V gene is TRBV5-1, the J gene TRBJ1-3; 7 nucleotides line up with TRBD1. Sequencing was carried out using peripheral blood. The receptor was isolated from a woman aged 80 or older with active or convalescent COVID-19. The CDR3 is CASSRQTGNSGNTIYF. The CDR3 bases are TGCGCCAGCAGCCGCCAGACAGGGAACTCTGGAAACACCATATATTTT.